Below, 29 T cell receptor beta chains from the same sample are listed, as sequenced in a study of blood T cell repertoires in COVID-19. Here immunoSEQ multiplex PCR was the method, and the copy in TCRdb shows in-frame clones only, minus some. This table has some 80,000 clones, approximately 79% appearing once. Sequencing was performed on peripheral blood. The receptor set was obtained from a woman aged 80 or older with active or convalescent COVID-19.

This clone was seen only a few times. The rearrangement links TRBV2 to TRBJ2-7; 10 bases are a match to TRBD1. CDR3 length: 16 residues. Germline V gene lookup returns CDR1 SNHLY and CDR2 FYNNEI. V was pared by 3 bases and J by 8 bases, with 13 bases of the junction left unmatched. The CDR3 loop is CASSEARTGGNSQQYF. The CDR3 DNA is TGTGCCAGCAGTGAGGCCCGGACAGGGGGGAATTCTCAGCAGTACTTC. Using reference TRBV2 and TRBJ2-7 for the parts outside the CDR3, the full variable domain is EPEVTQTPSHQVTQMGQEVILRCVPISNHLYFYWYRQILGQKVEFLVSFYNNEISEKSEIFDDQFSVERPDGSNFTLKIRSTKLEDSAMYFCASSEARTGGNSQQYFGPGTRLTVT.

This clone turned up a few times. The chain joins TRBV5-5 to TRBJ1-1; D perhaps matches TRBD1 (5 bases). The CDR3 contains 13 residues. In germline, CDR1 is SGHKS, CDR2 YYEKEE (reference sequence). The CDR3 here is CTGGTDLNTEAFF. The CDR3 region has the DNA TGTACTGGGGGGACGGACTTGAACACTGAAGCTTTCTTT. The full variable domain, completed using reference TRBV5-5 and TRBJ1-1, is DAGVTQSPTHLIKTRGQQVTLRCSPISGHKSVSWYQQVLGQGPQFIFQYYEKEERGRGNFPDRFSARQFPNYSSELNVNALLLGDSALYLCTGGTDLNTEAFFGQGTRLTVV.

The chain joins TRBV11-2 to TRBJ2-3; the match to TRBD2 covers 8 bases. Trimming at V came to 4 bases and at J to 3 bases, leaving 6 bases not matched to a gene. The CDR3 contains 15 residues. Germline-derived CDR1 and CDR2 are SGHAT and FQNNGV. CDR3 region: CASSSSGSRTDTQYF. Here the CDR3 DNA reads TGTGCCAGCAGCTCCAGCGGGAGTAGGACAGATACGCAGTATTTT.

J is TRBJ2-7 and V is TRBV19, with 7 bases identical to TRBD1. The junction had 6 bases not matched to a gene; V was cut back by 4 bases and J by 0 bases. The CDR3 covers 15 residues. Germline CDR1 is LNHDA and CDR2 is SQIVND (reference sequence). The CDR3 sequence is CASSRQGTSSYEQYF. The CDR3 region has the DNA TGTGCCAGTAGTAGACAGGGAACAAGCTCCTACGAGCAGTACTTC.

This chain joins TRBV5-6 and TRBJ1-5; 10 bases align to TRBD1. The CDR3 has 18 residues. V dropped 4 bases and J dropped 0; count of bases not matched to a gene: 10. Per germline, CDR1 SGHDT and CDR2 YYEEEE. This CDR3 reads CASSALGTGAYSNQPQHF. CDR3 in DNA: TGTGCCAGCAGCGCCTTAGGGACAGGGGCCTATAGCAATCAGCCCCAGCATTTT. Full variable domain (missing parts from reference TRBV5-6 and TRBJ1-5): DAGVTQSPTHLIKTRGQQVTLRCSPKSGHDTVSWYQQALGQGPQFIFQYYEEEERQRGNFPDRFSGHQFPNYSSELNVNALLLGDSALYLCASSALGTGAYSNQPQHFGDGTRLSIL.

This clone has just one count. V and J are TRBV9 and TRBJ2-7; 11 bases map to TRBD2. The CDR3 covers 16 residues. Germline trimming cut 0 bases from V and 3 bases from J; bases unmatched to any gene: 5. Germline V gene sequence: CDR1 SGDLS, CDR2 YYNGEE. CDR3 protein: CASSVEAGTSGYEQYF. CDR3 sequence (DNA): TGTGCCAGCAGCGTAGAGGCCGGGACTAGCGGCTACGAGCAGTACTTC. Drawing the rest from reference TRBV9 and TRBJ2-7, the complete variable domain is DSGVTQTPKHLITATGQRVTLRCSPRSGDLSVYWYQQSLDQGLQFLIQYYNGEERAKGNILERFSAQQFPDLHSELNLSSLELGDSALYFCASSVEAGTSGYEQYFGPGTRLTVT.

The CDR3 region is CASSVAGGPREQFF. CDR3 nucleotide sequence: TGTGCCAGCAGCGTAGCGGGGGGGCCCCGTGAGCAGTTCTTC. The chain joins TRBV5-4 to TRBJ2-1; the match to TRBD2 covers 11 bases. V lost 4 bases, J lost 9 bases, and 6 bases stayed unmatched. The CDR3 consists of 14 residues. The V gene's germline CDR1 is SGHNT and CDR2 YYREEE (reference sequence).

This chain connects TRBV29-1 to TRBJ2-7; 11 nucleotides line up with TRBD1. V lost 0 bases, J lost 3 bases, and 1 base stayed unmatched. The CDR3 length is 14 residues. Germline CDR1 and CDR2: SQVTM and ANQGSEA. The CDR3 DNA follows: TGCAGCGTTGAAGAGGGACAGGGGGGCTACGAGCAGTACTTC. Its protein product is CSVEEGQGGYEQYF.

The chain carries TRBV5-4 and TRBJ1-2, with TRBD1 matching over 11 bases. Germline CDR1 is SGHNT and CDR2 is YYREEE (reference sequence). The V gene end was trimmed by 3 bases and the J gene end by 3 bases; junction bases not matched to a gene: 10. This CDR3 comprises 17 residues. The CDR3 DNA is TGTGCCAGCAGCTCCCTTTGGGACAGGGGGAAAGACTATGGCTACACCTTC. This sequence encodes CASSSLWDRGKDYGYTF.

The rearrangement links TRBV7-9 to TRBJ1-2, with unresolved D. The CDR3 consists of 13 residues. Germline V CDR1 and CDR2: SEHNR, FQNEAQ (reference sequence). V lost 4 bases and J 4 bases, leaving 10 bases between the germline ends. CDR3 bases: TGTGCCAGCAGCTCCTACGGTACCTATGGCTACACCTTC. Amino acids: CASSSYGTYGYTF.

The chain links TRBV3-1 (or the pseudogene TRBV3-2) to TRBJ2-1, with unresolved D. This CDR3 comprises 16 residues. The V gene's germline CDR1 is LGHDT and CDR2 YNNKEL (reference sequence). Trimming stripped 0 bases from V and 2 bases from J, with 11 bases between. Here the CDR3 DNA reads TGTGCCAGCAGCCAAGATCCGGGTAGCCCCTACAATGAGCAGTTCTTC. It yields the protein CASSQDPGSPYNEQFF.

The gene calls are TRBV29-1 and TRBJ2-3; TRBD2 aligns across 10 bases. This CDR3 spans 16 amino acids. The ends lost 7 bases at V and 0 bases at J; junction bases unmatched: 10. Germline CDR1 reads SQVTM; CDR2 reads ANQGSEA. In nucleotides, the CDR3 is TGCAGCGCCAGGGGCACGACTAGCGGGAGCACAGATACGCAGTATTTT. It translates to CSARGTTSGSTDTQYF.

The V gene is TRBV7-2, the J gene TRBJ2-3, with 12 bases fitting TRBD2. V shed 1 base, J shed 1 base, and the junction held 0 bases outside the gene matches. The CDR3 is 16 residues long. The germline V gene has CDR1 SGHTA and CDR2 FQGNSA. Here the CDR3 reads CASSLGTSGGTDTQYF. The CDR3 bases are TGTGCCAGCAGCTTAGGGACTAGCGGGGGCACAGATACGCAGTATTTT. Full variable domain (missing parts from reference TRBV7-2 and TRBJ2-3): GAGVSQSPSNKVTEKGKDVELRCDPISGHTALYWYRQSLGQGLEFLIYFQGNSAPDKSGLPSDRFSAERTGGSVSTLTIQRTQQEDSAVYLCASSLGTSGGTDTQYFGPGTRLTVL.

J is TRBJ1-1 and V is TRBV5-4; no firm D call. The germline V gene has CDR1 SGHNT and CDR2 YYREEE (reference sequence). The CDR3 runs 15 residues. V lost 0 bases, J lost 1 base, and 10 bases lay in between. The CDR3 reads CASSLVAQRNTEAFF. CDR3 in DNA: TGTGCCAGCAGCTTGGTAGCCCAACGGAACACTGAAGCTTTCTTT.

The CDR3 loop is CASSSPLGTTNTEAFF. CDR3 bases: TGTGCCAGCAGCTCCCCCCTGGGGACAACCAACACTGAAGCTTTCTTT. The J gene is TRBJ1-1, the V gene TRBV5-8, with D possibly being TRBD1 (6 bases). Trimming cost V 3 bases and J 2 bases, with 17 bases left between them. CDR1 and CDR2 (germline): SGHTS, YDEGEE. The CDR3 consists of 16 residues.

Here the CDR3 DNA reads TGTGCCAGCACCCACACTGGGACACTATATAATTCACCCCTCCACTTT. Protein product: CASTHTGTLYNSPLHF. The chain combines TRBV7-9 with TRBJ1-6, with TRBD1 as a possible D gene (6 bases). The ends were cut back, 7 bases at V and 4 bases at J, with 17 bases in the middle. There are 16 residues in the CDR3. In germline, CDR1 is SEHNR, CDR2 FQNEAQ (reference sequence).

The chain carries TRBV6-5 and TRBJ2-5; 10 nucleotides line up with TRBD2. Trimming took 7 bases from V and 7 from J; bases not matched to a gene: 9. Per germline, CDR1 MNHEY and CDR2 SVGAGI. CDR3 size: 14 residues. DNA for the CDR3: TGTGCCAGCATGGCTAGCGGGAGTTTTAGGACCCAGTACTTC. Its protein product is CASMASGSFRTQYF.

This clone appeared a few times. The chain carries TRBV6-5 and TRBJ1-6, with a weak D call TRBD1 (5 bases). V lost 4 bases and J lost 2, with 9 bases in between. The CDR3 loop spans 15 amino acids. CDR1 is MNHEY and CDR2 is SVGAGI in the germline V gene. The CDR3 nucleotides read TGTGCCAGCAGTTGGGGGGACGCCTATAATTCACCCCTCCACTTT. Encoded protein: CASSWGDAYNSPLHF.

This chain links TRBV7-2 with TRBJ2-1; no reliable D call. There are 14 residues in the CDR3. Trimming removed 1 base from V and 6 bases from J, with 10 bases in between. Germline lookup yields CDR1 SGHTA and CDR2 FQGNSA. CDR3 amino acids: CASSLGQNLNEQFF. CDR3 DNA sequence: TGTGCCAGCAGCTTAGGGCAGAACCTCAATGAGCAGTTCTTC.

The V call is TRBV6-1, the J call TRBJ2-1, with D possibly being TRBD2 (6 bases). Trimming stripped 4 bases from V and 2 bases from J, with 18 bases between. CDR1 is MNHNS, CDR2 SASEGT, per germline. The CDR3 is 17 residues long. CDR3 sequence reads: CASSARLGGSAYNEQFF. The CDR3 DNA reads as TGTGCCAGCAGTGCGCGCCTGGGGGGTTCGGCCTACAATGAGCAGTTCTTC.

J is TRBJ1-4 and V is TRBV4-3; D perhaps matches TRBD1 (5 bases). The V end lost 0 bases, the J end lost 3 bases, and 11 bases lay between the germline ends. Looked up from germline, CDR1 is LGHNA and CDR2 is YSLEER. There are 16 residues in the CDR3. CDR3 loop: CASSQDRGRANEKLFF. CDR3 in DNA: TGCGCCAGCAGCCAAGATAGGGGAAGGGCTAATGAAAAACTGTTTTTT.

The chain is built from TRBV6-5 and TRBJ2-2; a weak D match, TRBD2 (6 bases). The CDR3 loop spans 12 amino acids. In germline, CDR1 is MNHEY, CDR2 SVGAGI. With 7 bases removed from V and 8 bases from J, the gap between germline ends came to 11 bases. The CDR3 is CASKPEGGELFF. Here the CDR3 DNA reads TGTGCCAGCAAACCGGAGGGAGGGGAGCTGTTTTTT.

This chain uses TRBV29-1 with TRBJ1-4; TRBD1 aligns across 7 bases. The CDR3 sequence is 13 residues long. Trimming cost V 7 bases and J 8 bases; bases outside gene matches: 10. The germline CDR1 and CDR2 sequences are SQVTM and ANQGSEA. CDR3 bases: TGCAGCGCTAGACAGGGAGGTAGAGAAAAACTGTTTTTT. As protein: CSARQGGREKLFF.

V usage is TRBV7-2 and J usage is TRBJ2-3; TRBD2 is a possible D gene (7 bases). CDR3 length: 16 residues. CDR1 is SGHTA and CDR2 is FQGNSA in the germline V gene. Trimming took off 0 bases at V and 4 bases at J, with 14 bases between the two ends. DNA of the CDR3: TGTGCCAGCAGCTTAGCGGCTATAGGGGGGGCAGATACGCAGTATTTT. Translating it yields CASSLAAIGGADTQYF.

The chain's CDR3 is CASSPLSGVALEQFF. CDR3 bases: TGTGCCAGCAGCCCCCTTAGCGGGGTTGCTCTCGAGCAGTTCTTC. The V and J genes are TRBV7-9 and TRBJ2-1; 8 bases align to TRBD2. The V segment lost 5 bases and the J segment 10 bases; nucleotides outside the gene matches: 13. Germline assignment: CDR1 SEHNR and CDR2 FQNEAQ (reference sequence). The CDR3 is made up of 15 amino acids.

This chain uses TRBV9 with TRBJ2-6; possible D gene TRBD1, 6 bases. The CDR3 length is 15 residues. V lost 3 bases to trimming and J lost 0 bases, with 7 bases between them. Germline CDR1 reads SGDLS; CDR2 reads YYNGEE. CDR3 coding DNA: TGTGCCAGCAGCGCGACAGGCTCTGGGGCCAACGTCCTGACTTTC. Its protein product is CASSATGSGANVLTF.

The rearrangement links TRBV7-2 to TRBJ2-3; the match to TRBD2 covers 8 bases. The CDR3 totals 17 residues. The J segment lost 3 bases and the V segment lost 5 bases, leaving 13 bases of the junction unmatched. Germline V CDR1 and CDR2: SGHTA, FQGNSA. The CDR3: CASSGRTSSLRTDTQYF. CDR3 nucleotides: TGTGCCAGCAGCGGAAGGACTAGCAGCCTTAGGACAGATACGCAGTATTTT.

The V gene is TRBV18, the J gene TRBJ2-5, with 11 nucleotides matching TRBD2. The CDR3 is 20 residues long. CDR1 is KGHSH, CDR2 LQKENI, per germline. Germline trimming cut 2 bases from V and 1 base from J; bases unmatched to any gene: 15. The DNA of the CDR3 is TGTGCCAGCTCACCAGTTGGGCTAGCGGGAGGTCTATTTAGCCAAGAGACCCAGTACTTC. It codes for CASSPVGLAGGLFSQETQYF. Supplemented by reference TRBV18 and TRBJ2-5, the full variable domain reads NAGVMQNPRHLVRRRGQEARLRCSPMKGHSHVYWYRQLPEEGLKFMVYLQKENIIDESGMPKERFSAEFPKEGPSILRIQQVVRGDSAAYFCASSPVGLAGGLFSQETQYFGPGTRLLVL.

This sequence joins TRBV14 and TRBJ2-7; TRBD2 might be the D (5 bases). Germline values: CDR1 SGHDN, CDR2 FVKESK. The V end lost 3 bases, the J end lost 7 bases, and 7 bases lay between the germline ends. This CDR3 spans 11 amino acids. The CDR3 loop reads CASSQRREQYF. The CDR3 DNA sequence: TGTGCCAGCAGCCAGAGGAGGGAGCAGTACTTC.